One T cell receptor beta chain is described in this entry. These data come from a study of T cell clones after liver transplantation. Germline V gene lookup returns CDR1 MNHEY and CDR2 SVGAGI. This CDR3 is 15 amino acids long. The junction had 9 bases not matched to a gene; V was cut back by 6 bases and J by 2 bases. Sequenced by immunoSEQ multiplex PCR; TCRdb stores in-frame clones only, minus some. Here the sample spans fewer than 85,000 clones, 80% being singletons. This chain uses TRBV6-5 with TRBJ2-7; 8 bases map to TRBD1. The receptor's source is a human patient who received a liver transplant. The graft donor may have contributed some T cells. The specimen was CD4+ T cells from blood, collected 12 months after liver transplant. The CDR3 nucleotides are TGTGCCAGCAGAAACTCAAACAGGGGGGCCTACGAGCAGTACTTC. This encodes CASRNSNRGAYEQYF.